The entry below gives a single T cell receptor beta chain sequence along with its context. These data originate in a study of PD-L1 blockade in urothelial cancer. The investigators introduced synthetic TCR analog templates into each PCR as spikes. Using immunoSEQ multiplex PCR, the repertoire was profiled, and TCRdb retains in-frame clones only, with some absent. This sample has approximately 58,000 clones, with roughly 80% found just once. The CDR3 has 14 amino acids. CDR1 SGHRS and CDR2 YFSETQ come from the germline V gene. The ends were cut back, 5 bases at V and 6 bases at J, with 17 bases in the middle.

This receptor was taken from an older man with urothelial cancer. V is TRBV5-1 and J is TRBJ1-1; tentatively, D is TRBD1 (5 bases). Sample: PBMCs, taken around atezolizumab (anti-PD-L1) treatment. The DNA for the CDR3 is TGCGCCAGCAGGACCGATCGGACGGGGGCTGAAGCTTTCTTT. This encodes CASRTDRTGAEAFF.